The 21 T cell receptor beta chains below were found in one sample sequenced in a study of blood T cell repertoires in COVID-19. Sequencing was performed with immunoSEQ multiplex PCR; in TCRdb, only in-frame clones are kept and a portion is missing. The sample comprises some 200,000 clones, over 75% of which are singletons, and roughly 19% rests with the top ten. Sequencing was performed on peripheral blood. These receptors all stem from a man aged 50-59 years with COVID-19, enrolled during active disease.

The chain couples TRBV3-1 (or the pseudogene TRBV3-2) to TRBJ2-1; tentative D call: TRBD2 (5 bases). Trimming took off 1 base at V and 1 base at J, with 14 bases between the two ends. Germline lookup yields CDR1 LGHDT and CDR2 YNNKEL (reference sequence). This CDR3 contains 17 residues. This chain's CDR3 is CASSQASGVGSYNEQFF. The CDR3 region has the DNA TGTGCCAGCAGCCAAGCGTCCGGGGTAGGGTCCTACAATGAGCAGTTCTTC.

This clone has only one observation. The V gene is TRBV6-5, the J gene TRBJ2-3; 7 nucleotides align to TRBD1. Germline V gene sequence: CDR1 MNHEY, CDR2 SVGAGI. The J segment lost 0 bases and the V segment lost 6 bases, leaving 6 bases of the junction unmatched. CDR3 size: 15 residues. CDR3 nucleotide sequence: TGTGCCAGCAGGGCACAGGGGAGAAGCACAGATACGCAGTATTTT. Translating it yields CASRAQGRSTDTQYF.

V usage is TRBV6-5 and J usage is TRBJ1-2, with unresolved D. V shed 8 bases and J shed 0 bases, with 7 bases lying between them. Germline assignment: CDR1 MNHEY and CDR2 SVGAGI. The length of the CDR3 is 12 residues. The CDR3 nucleotides are TGTGCCAGCGTCATTGCTAACTATGGCTACACCTTC. Translation gives CASVIANYGYTF.

The chain recombines TRBV19 with TRBJ2-7; the D is unclear. Trimming removed 5 bases at V and 1 base at J, with 9 bases between. Germline CDR1 LNHDA, CDR2 SQIVND (reference sequence). This CDR3 comprises 13 residues. In nucleotides, the CDR3 is TGTGCCAGTAGTGTACAGCTATCCTACGAGCAGTACTTC. Translating gives CASSVQLSYEQYF.

V is TRBV5-1 and J is TRBJ1-1; TRBD1 is a possible D gene (5 bases). Trimming took off 7 bases at V and 1 base at J, with 14 bases between the two ends. The CDR3 runs 14 residues. Germline V gene lookup returns CDR1 SGHRS and CDR2 YFSETQ. CDR3 DNA sequence: TGCGCCAGCTTGGCGGGGACGGGGAACACTGAAGCTTTCTTT. It is translated as CASLAGTGNTEAFF.

The rearrangement uses TRBV5-6 and TRBJ2-3, with a possible D match to TRBD2 (5 bases). Germline lookup yields CDR1 SGHDT and CDR2 YYEEEE. The CDR3 is made up of 16 amino acids. V was clipped by 0 bases and J by 0 bases, with 11 bases between them. The CDR3 region has the DNA TGTGCCAGCAGCTTGGCCCTAGCAGCTAGCACAGATACGCAGTATTTT. As protein: CASSLALAASTDTQYF. The variable domain in full, with the rest retrieved from reference TRBV5-6 and TRBJ2-3, is DAGVTQSPTHLIKTRGQQVTLRCSPKSGHDTVSWYQQALGQGPQFIFQYYEEEERQRGNFPDRFSGHQFPNYSSELNVNALLLGDSALYLCASSLALAASTDTQYFGPGTRLTVL.

The rearrangement uses TRBV6-1 and TRBJ1-5; D is perhaps TRBD1 (5 bases). The germline gives CDR1 MNHNS, CDR2 SASEGT. The CDR3 contains 15 residues. The V end lost 2 bases, the J end lost 4 bases, and 12 bases lay between the germline ends. CDR3 in DNA: TGTGCCAGCAGTGAAATGTTCAGGGTGAATCAGCCCCAGCATTTT. This encodes CASSEMFRVNQPQHF.

V gene TRBV3-1 (or the pseudogene TRBV3-2) combines with J gene TRBJ2-3; 13 bases align to TRBD2. V shed 2 bases and J 2 bases; nucleotides not matched to a gene: 4. Germline lookup yields CDR1 LGHDT and CDR2 YNNKEL (reference sequence). The CDR3 extends over 17 amino acids. The CDR3 DNA sequence: TGTGCCAGCAGCCAATGGACTAGCGGGGGCTACACAGATACGCAGTATTTT. Protein: CASSQWTSGGYTDTQYF.

This chain joins TRBV19 and TRBJ2-1, with TRBD2 identical over 11 bases. J gave up 4 bases and V 6 bases, and 5 bases lay outside the gene matches. This CDR3 has 15 residues. From germline, CDR1 is LNHDA and CDR2 SQIVND (reference sequence). CDR3 coding DNA: TGTGCCAGTAGGGCACTAGCGGGGGCATACAATGAGCAGTTCTTC. It encodes CASRALAGAYNEQFF. The variable domain in full, with the rest retrieved from reference TRBV19 and TRBJ2-1, is DGGITQSPKYLFRKEGQNVTLSCEQNLNHDAMYWYRQDPGQGLRLIYYSQIVNDFQKGDIAEGYSVSREKKESFPLTVTSAQKNPTAFYLCASRALAGAYNEQFFGPGTRLTVL.

This clone turned up a few times. The CDR3 DNA reads TGTGCCAGTCTGGGGGACAGGAGAACTAACTATGGCTACACCTTC. It codes for CASLGDRRTNYGYTF. V usage is TRBV5-6 and J usage is TRBJ1-2, with 8 positions matching TRBD1. This CDR3 region has 15 residues. V lost 8 bases, J lost 0 bases, and 9 bases stayed unmatched. The V gene's germline CDR1 is SGHDT and CDR2 YYEEEE.

This chain connects TRBV6-5 to TRBJ1-2; no definite D call. Germline CDR1 reads MNHEY; CDR2 reads SVGAGI. CDR3 size: 13 residues. Trimming shortened V by 2 bases and J by 5 bases, and 9 bases separated the two germline ends. In DNA, the CDR3 is TGTGCCAGCAGTTACCCTGACAAGTATGGCTACACCTTC. Translating gives CASSYPDKYGYTF.

The chain recombines TRBV19 with TRBJ1-1, with D maybe TRBD1 (5 bases). The V gene's germline CDR1 is LNHDA and CDR2 SQIVND (reference sequence). The CDR3 is made up of 14 amino acids. Trimming stripped 6 bases from V and 5 bases from J, with 16 bases between. Written as DNA, the CDR3 is TGTGCCAGTAGCACGGTCGGGGGATATACTGAAGCTTTCTTT. Protein sequence: CASSTVGGYTEAFF.

The rearrangement links TRBV7-3 to TRBJ2-6, with a weak D call TRBD1 (6 bases). Germline V gene sequence: CDR1 SGHTA, CDR2 FQGTGA. V was cut by 5 bases and J by 1 base, with 9 bases left in between. The length of the CDR3 is 15 residues. CDR3 amino acids: CASSQQGSGANVLTF. DNA for the CDR3: TGTGCCAGCAGCCAACAGGGTTCTGGGGCCAACGTCCTGACTTTC. The full variable domain, in which reference TRBV7-3 and TRBJ2-6 provide the parts outside the CDR3, is GAGVSQTPSNKVTEKGKYVELRCDPISGHTALYWYRQSLGQGPEFLIYFQGTGAADDSGLPNDRFFAVRPEGSVSTLKIQRTERGDSAVYLCASSQQGSGANVLTFGAGSRLTVL.

The rearrangement links TRBV2 to TRBJ1-3, with D possibly matching TRBD1 (5 bases). The CDR3 sequence is 14 residues long. Germline CDR1 reads SNHLY; CDR2 reads FYNNEI. The germline V and J ends were trimmed by 5 bases and 2 bases, with 10 bases remaining between them. The DNA for the CDR3 is TGTGCCAGCAGTCTCAGGGTCGCTGGAAACACCATATATTTT. This sequence encodes CASSLRVAGNTIYF.

The V and J genes are TRBV7-3 and TRBJ2-5; TRBD2 matches at 11 bases. V lost 5 bases to trimming and J lost 5 bases; unmatched junction nucleotides: 13. The CDR3 is made up of 17 amino acids. Germline V gene sequence: CDR1 SGHTA, CDR2 FQGTGA. The CDR3 nucleotides are TGTGCCAGCAGCGTAAGAAATAGCGGGGGGGCCAAGGAGACCCAGTACTTC. Translated: CASSVRNSGGAKETQYF.

This clone was seen once. The rearrangement uses TRBV6-1 and TRBJ1-5; maybe TRBD1 (5 bases). The germline V and J ends were trimmed by 2 bases and 0 bases, with 17 bases remaining between them. This CDR3 comprises 18 residues. Germline loops: CDR1 MNHNS, CDR2 SASEGT. CDR3 sequence: CASSEQPWRGYSNQPQHF. CDR3 nucleotide sequence: TGTGCCAGCAGTGAACAACCTTGGAGGGGTTATAGCAATCAGCCCCAGCATTTT.

This clone showed up just a few times. The chain's CDR3 is CASSKALPQRGRELNEQFF. For the CDR3, the DNA is TGTGCCAGCAGCAAAGCGCTCCCCCAACGTGGGCGGGAGCTCAATGAGCAGTTCTTC. The chain links TRBV21-1 to TRBJ2-1; the table's D call of TRBD2 was not tested on the DNA. TRBV21-1 is a pseudogene segment. The CDR3 has 19 amino acids.

V usage is TRBV10-1 and J usage is TRBJ2-3, with 9 positions matching TRBD2. This CDR3 region has 15 residues. Per germline, CDR1 WNHNN and CDR2 SYGVQD (reference sequence). Trimming at V came to 5 bases and at J to 6 bases, leaving 9 bases not matched to a gene. The CDR3 is CASSRSSGSPDTQYF. The CDR3 DNA sequence: TGCGCCAGCAGTCGAAGTAGCGGGAGTCCGGATACGCAGTATTTT.

CDR3: CASSYRQGYTEAFF. The CDR3, as DNA: TGTGCCAGCAGTTACCGACAGGGTTACACTGAAGCTTTCTTT. The rearrangement links TRBV6-2 or TRBV6-3 to TRBJ1-1; the match to TRBD1 covers 7 bases. CDR1 is MNHEY and CDR2 is SVGEGT in the germline V gene. The CDR3 loop spans 14 amino acids. Trimming cost V 2 bases and J 3 bases; bases outside gene matches: 3.

This chain joins TRBV24-1 and TRBJ2-5; 8 positions match TRBD2. This CDR3 has 15 residues. V shed 4 bases and J 9 bases; nucleotides not matched to a gene: 12. Germline-derived CDR1 and CDR2 are KGHDR and SFDVKD. CDR3 DNA: TGTGCCACCAGTGACCGGGGGGGCGACCCTTCGGCCCAGTACTTC. As protein: CATSDRGGDPSAQYF.

This chain connects TRBV5-4 to TRBJ2-3; 11 nucleotides match TRBD2. The CDR3 has 16 residues. V shed 0 bases, J shed 3 bases, and the junction held 3 bases outside the gene matches. Per the germline V gene, CDR1 is SGHNT and CDR2 is YYREEE (reference sequence). The CDR3 sequence: CASSLALAGETDTQYF. The CDR3 DNA reads TGTGCCAGCAGCTTGGCACTAGCGGGAGAAACAGATACGCAGTATTTT.